This entry lists 22 T cell receptor beta chains sequenced from one sample in a study of blood T cell repertoires in COVID-19. Repertoires were generated with immunoSEQ multiplex PCR, while TCRdb's copy carries only in-frame clones and drops some. The data contain under 40,000 clones, roughly 84% of them singletons. Sample: peripheral blood. These receptors were collected from a man in his forties or fifties with active or convalescent COVID-19.

V usage is TRBV7-9 and J usage is TRBJ1-6, with D possibly TRBD1 on 6 matching bases. V was cut by 7 bases and J by 6 bases, with 16 bases left in between. This CDR3 has 15 residues. Per germline, CDR1 SEHNR and CDR2 FQNEAQ (reference sequence). The CDR3 here is CASNPGGGGNSPLHF. The CDR3 nucleotides are TGTGCCAGCAACCCCGGGGGGGGCGGTAATTCACCCCTCCACTTT.

This clone was counted once. The chain uses TRBV5-1 and TRBJ2-1; 10 bases fit TRBD1. CDR1 is SGHRS and CDR2 is YFSETQ in the germline V gene. The CDR3 runs 16 residues. The V segment lost 3 bases and the J segment 12 bases; nucleotides outside the gene matches: 15. The CDR3, as DNA: TGCGCCAGCAGCTCAAAAACCGGGACAGGGGCGGAATTGCAGTTCTTC. The encoded protein is CASSSKTGTGAELQFF.

The chain's CDR3 is CASSLWQGTYGYTF. The CDR3 region has the DNA TGTGCCAGCAGCTTGTGGCAGGGGACGTATGGCTACACCTTC. The V and J genes are TRBV5-4 and TRBJ1-2, with D perhaps matching TRBD1 (6 bases). There are 14 residues in the CDR3. V was pared by 1 base and J by 5 bases, with 12 bases between. Germline lookup yields CDR1 SGHNT and CDR2 YYREEE (reference sequence).

The chain combines TRBV7-8 with TRBJ2-3, with 10 bases lining up with TRBD1. There are 17 residues in the CDR3. Per germline, CDR1 SGHVS and CDR2 FQNEAQ. The J segment lost 0 bases and the V segment lost 0 bases, leaving 3 bases of the junction unmatched. For the CDR3, the DNA is TGTGCCAGCAGCTTAGCGACAGGGGGCTTTAGCACAGATACGCAGTATTTT. Protein: CASSLATGGFSTDTQYF. Combining the CDR3 with reference TRBV7-8 and TRBJ2-3 gives the whole variable domain GAGVSQSPRYKVAKRGQDVALRCDPISGHVSLFWYQQALGQGPEFLTYFQNEAQLDKSGLPSDRFFAERPEGSVSTLKIQRTQQEDSAVYLCASSLATGGFSTDTQYFGPGTRLTVL.

This clone was detected a few times. The genes are TRBV14 and TRBJ1-2; 7 nucleotides match TRBD1. The CDR3 extends over 12 amino acids. V trimming: 5 bases; J trimming: 4 bases; junction bases outside the gene matches: 1. Per germline, CDR1 SGHDN and CDR2 FVKESK. As DNA, the CDR3 is TGTGCCAGCAGCGGGACAGCCTATGGCTACACCTTC. It specifies CASSGTAYGYTF.

The chain recombines TRBV7-8 with TRBJ2-7; 9 bases map to TRBD1. The junction had 4 bases not matched to a gene; V was cut back by 3 bases and J by 4 bases. This CDR3 region has 14 residues. The germline CDR1 and CDR2 sequences are SGHVS and FQNEAQ. In nucleotides, the CDR3 is TGTGCCAGCAGCTTGGGGGACAGGGAGTACGAGCAGTACTTC. This encodes CASSLGDREYEQYF.

V gene TRBV11-2 combines with J gene TRBJ1-6; TRBD1 matches 11 bases. Germline lookup yields CDR1 SGHAT and CDR2 FQNNGV. The CDR3 spans 17 residues. Trimming removed 2 bases from V and 7 bases from J; junction bases left unmatched: 7. The CDR3 DNA reads as TGTGCCAGCAGCTTAATGGGTCGGGACAGGGGGAATTCACCCCTCCACTTT. Translated, it gives CASSLMGRDRGNSPLHF.

The chain recombines TRBV4-1 with TRBJ2-5; 7 bases are a match to TRBD2. This CDR3 contains 17 residues. V shed 1 base and J 5 bases; nucleotides not matched to a gene: 13. Germline assignment: CDR1 MGHRA and CDR2 YSYEKL. DNA of the CDR3: TGCGCCAGCAGCCAAGGCCCGGGGGGAGGGGAGAAGGAGACCCAGTACTTC. Protein: CASSQGPGGGEKETQYF.

The V and J genes are TRBV30 and TRBJ2-1; 9 nucleotides agree with TRBD1. Germline V gene data show CDR1 as GTSNPN and CDR2 as SVGIG (reference sequence). The CDR3 consists of 13 residues. After removal of 1 base from V and 8 bases from J, the junction contained 3 bases not matched to a gene. The CDR3 coding sequence is TGTGCCTGGAGTGAACAGGGGGCACATGAGCAGTTCTTC. It specifies CAWSEQGAHEQFF.

CDR3 DNA sequence: TGTGCCAGCAGCTCCCCAAGGACAACGGCAGAGCAGTACTTC. Translated, it gives CASSSPRTTAEQYF. The chain recombines TRBV5-6 with TRBJ2-7, with a weak D call TRBD1 (5 bases). Germline V gene sequence: CDR1 SGHDT, CDR2 YYEEEE. V was clipped by 3 bases and J by 7 bases, with 17 bases between them. CDR3 size: 14 residues.

There are a few counts of this clone. This rearrangement joins TRBV30 to TRBJ2-7; a weak D match, TRBD1 (6 bases). Germline CDR1 GTSNPN, CDR2 SVGIG (reference sequence). With 5 bases removed from V and 6 bases from J, the gap between germline ends came to 23 bases. This CDR3 comprises 15 residues. CDR3 amino acids: CAWGNPSTGESEQYF. The CDR3 nucleotides are TGTGCCTGGGGGAACCCCTCGACAGGCGAGTCCGAGCAGTACTTC. The full variable domain, rest sourced from reference TRBV30 and TRBJ2-7, is SQTIHQWPATLVQPVGSPLSLECTVEGTSNPNLYWYRQAAGRGLQLLFYSVGIGQISSEVPQNLSASRPQDRQFILSSKKLLLSDSGFYLCAWGNPSTGESEQYFGPGTRLTVT.

The chain has TRBV2 and TRBJ1-1; weak D call: TRBD1 (5 bases). This CDR3 has 14 residues. V was clipped by 6 bases and J by 0 bases, with 11 bases between them. The germline gives CDR1 SNHLY, CDR2 FYNNEI. The CDR3 loop reads CASRETAMNTEAFF. In nucleotides, the CDR3 is TGTGCCAGCAGAGAGACAGCGATGAACACTGAAGCTTTCTTT.

The CDR3 DNA sequence: TGTGCCAGCAGCCCATCACAGGGCTCCGGCTATGGCTACACCTTC. This codes for CASSPSQGSGYGYTF. The chain employs TRBV9 and TRBJ1-2; possible D gene TRBD1, 6 bases. The CDR3 is 15 amino acids. In germline, CDR1 is SGDLS, CDR2 YYNGEE. Trimming took 4 bases from V and 4 from J, leaving 17 bases between them. Full variable domain (outside the CDR3, taken from reference TRBV9 and TRBJ1-2): DSGVTQTPKHLITATGQRVTLRCSPRSGDLSVYWYQQSLDQGLQFLIQYYNGEERAKGNILERFSAQQFPDLHSELNLSSLELGDSALYFCASSPSQGSGYGYTFGSGTRLTVV.

This sequence joins TRBV25-1 and TRBJ1-1; D is perhaps TRBD1 (6 bases). The CDR3 is 17 amino acids. V lost 1 base and J 2 bases, leaving 17 bases between the germline ends. Germline CDR1 reads MGHDK; CDR2 reads SYGVNS. The DNA for the CDR3 is TGTGCCAGCAGTGAATCAGGACAGCCGTCCCTTAACACTGAAGCTTTCTTT. Its translation is CASSESGQPSLNTEAFF. Looking up the rest from reference TRBV25-1 and TRBJ1-1 gives the full variable domain: EADIYQTPRYLVIGTGKKITLECSQTMGHDKMYWYQQDPGMELHLIHYSYGVNSTEKGDLSSESTVSRIRTEHFPLTLESARPSHTSQYLCASSESGQPSLNTEAFFGQGTRLTVV.

This chain joins TRBV7-6 and TRBJ1-1, with D uncertain. The CDR3 runs to 13 residues. Germline CDR1 SGHVS, CDR2 FNYEAQ. With 3 bases removed from V and 3 bases from J, the gap between germline ends came to 8 bases. In DNA, the CDR3 is TGTGCCAGCAGCTTGGAAGCGGACACTGAAGCTTTCTTT. Protein: CASSLEADTEAFF.

The chain employs TRBV7-2 and TRBJ1-1; tentatively, D is TRBD1 (6 bases). CDR3 size: 14 residues. V was pared by 5 bases and J by 10 bases, with 20 bases between. From germline, CDR1 is SGHTA and CDR2 FQGNSA. For the CDR3, the DNA is TGTGCCAGCAGCCGGAAACAGGGAAGAGGTCTAGCTTTCTTT. It translates to CASSRKQGRGLAFF.

V usage is TRBV2 and J usage is TRBJ1-4, with 7 bases identical to TRBD1. Germline V gene data show CDR1 as SNHLY and CDR2 as FYNNEI. CDR3 size: 16 residues. Trimming took 1 base from V and 3 from J; bases not matched to a gene: 5. In nucleotides, the CDR3 is TGTGCCAGCAGTGAAGGGAGGGGGCCGCCTAATGAAAAACTGTTTTTT. Translated, it gives CASSEGRGPPNEKLFF.

The count of this clone is one. V is TRBV7-8 and J is TRBJ2-1, with 7 bases matching TRBD2. Germline CDR1 reads SGHVS; CDR2 reads FQNEAQ. CDR3 size: 14 residues. With 1 base clipped from V and 6 bases from J, the junction kept 3 bases outside the gene matches. The CDR3 DNA follows: TGTGCCAGCAGCTTAGGGCGGGGGAGCAATGAGCAGTTCTTC. This translates into CASSLGRGSNEQFF.

Only a few counts were recorded for this clone. The chain has TRBV7-6 and TRBJ2-3; 11 bases are shared with TRBD2. V dropped 2 bases and J dropped 6; count of bases not matched to a gene: 4. The germline CDR1 and CDR2 sequences are SGHVS and FNYEAQ. The CDR3 contains 15 residues. The CDR3 loop reads CASSLTASGGDTQYF. In DNA, the CDR3 is TGTGCCAGCAGCTTAACGGCTAGCGGGGGGGATACGCAGTATTTT.

The chain joins TRBV27 to TRBJ1-6; TRBD1 might be the D (5 bases). From germline, CDR1 is MNHEY and CDR2 SMNVEV (reference sequence). V was clipped by 2 bases and J by 6 bases, with 8 bases between them. The CDR3 loop spans 14 amino acids. CDR3 bases: TGTGCCAGCAGTTTAGCAGGGTTTAATTCACCCCTCCACTTT. Encoded protein: CASSLAGFNSPLHF.

The chain combines TRBV7-9 with TRBJ1-2; 8 bases match TRBD1. The V and J ends lost 4 bases and 0 bases, in that order; junction bases with no gene match: 1. This CDR3 contains 14 residues. The V gene's germline CDR1 is SEHNR and CDR2 FQNEAQ (reference sequence). The CDR3 region is CASSSTGANYGYTF. CDR3 coding DNA: TGTGCCAGCAGCTCGACAGGGGCTAACTATGGCTACACCTTC. Looking up the rest from reference TRBV7-9 and TRBJ1-2 gives the full variable domain: DTGVSQNPRHKITKRGQNVTFRCDPISEHNRLYWYRQTLGQGPEFLTYFQNEAQLEKSRLLSDRFSAERPKGSFSTLEIQRTEQGDSAMYLCASSSTGANYGYTFGSGTRLTVV.

The genes are TRBV14 and TRBJ2-3; 10 bases match TRBD2. CDR1 is SGHDN, CDR2 FVKESK, per germline. The CDR3 runs to 16 residues. With V trimmed by 10 bases and J by 3 bases, 13 bases remained unmatched. CDR3 DNA: TGTGCCACCAAACCCACAGCGGGGGGGCGGACAGATACGCAGTATTTT. This encodes CATKPTAGGRTDTQYF.